This T cell receptor beta chain is drawn from a study of blood T cell repertoires in COVID-19. V shed 2 bases, J shed 7 bases, and the junction held 3 bases outside the gene matches. Germline loops: CDR1 MNHEY, CDR2 SVGAGI. The CDR3 has 13 residues. The table came from immunoSEQ multiplex PCR; TCRdb's copy has only in-frame clones and leaves some out. The table records fewer than 200,000 clones, about four fifths of them present only once. This rearrangement joins TRBV6-5 to TRBJ1-1, with TRBD1 matching 8 bases. The source is a woman in her thirties or forties with COVID-19, enrolled during active disease. Sequenced: peripheral blood. The CDR3 is CASSYQTGDEAFF. The CDR3, as DNA: TGTGCCAGCAGTTACCAGACAGGGGATGAAGCTTTCTTT.